The 26 T cell receptor beta chains below come from one sample, sequenced in a study of Ad26.COV2.S vaccination and SARS-CoV-2 variants. Using immunoSEQ multiplex PCR, the repertoire was profiled, and TCRdb retains in-frame clones only, with some absent. The sample lists more than 400,000 clones; roughly 91% were seen once. Treatment specified: around 19 received Ad26.COV2.S at low or high dose, single or two shots; 5 received placebo; per-sample allocation not given. Samples analyzed were those drawn on day 63 after the first vaccine or placebo injection. The sequenced sample was peripheral blood, obtained in a trial of Ad26.COV2.S vaccine versus placebo. The receptors were sampled from a person aged 18-65 years who received the Ad26.COV2.S COVID-19 vaccine or a placebo.

The V gene is TRBV27, the J gene TRBJ2-3; 8 nucleotides match TRBD1. In germline, CDR1 is MNHEY, CDR2 SMNVEV (reference sequence). The trim removed 0 bases at V and 0 bases at J, leaving 5 bases unmatched. The CDR3 contains 17 residues. As DNA, the CDR3 is TGTGCCAGCAGTTTATCGAGGCAGGGGGCTAGCACAGATACGCAGTATTTT. Translation gives CASSLSRQGASTDTQYF.

For the CDR3, the DNA is TGTGCCAGCAGCTTAGCGGGGTCGACTACAGATACGCAGTATTTT. This translates into CASSLAGSTTDTQYF. V is TRBV7-2 and J is TRBJ2-3, with D uncertain. The CDR3 has 15 amino acids. Trimming shortened V by 0 bases and J by 3 bases, and 10 bases separated the two germline ends. Germline V lookup: CDR1 SGHTA, CDR2 FQGNSA.

This chain joins TRBV6-5 and TRBJ1-2; D gene unclear. V shed 1 base and J shed 0 bases, with 12 bases lying between them. This CDR3 comprises 16 residues. Looked up from germline, CDR1 is MNHEY and CDR2 is SVGAGI. DNA of the CDR3: TGTGCCAGCAGTTACTGGCGAACCGGGTCTAACTATGGCTACACCTTC. Translating it yields CASSYWRTGSNYGYTF.

V is TRBV6-5 and J is TRBJ2-5, with D tentatively TRBD2 (7 bases). The V gene lost 0 bases and the J gene lost 2 bases, with 10 bases spanning the gap. The CDR3 length is 15 residues. Germline CDR1 is MNHEY and CDR2 is SVGAGI. The CDR3 sequence is CASSYSAGAQETQYF. CDR3 sequence (DNA): TGTGCCAGCAGTTACTCGGCGGGGGCTCAAGAGACCCAGTACTTC.

The chain uses TRBV7-9 and TRBJ2-7; 9 bases fit TRBD1. Trimming at V came to 5 bases and at J to 0 bases, leaving 5 bases not matched to a gene. This CDR3 has 15 residues. Germline V gene sequence: CDR1 SEHNR, CDR2 FQNEAQ (reference sequence). This CDR3 reads CASSIRDRDSYEQYF. The CDR3 coding sequence is TGTGCCAGCAGCATCCGGGACAGGGACTCCTACGAGCAGTACTTC. The full variable domain, its missing parts supplied by reference TRBV7-9 and TRBJ2-7, is DTGVSQNPRHKITKRGQNVTFRCDPISEHNRLYWYRQTLGQGPEFLTYFQNEAQLEKSRLLSDRFSAERPKGSFSTLEIQRTEQGDSAMYLCASSIRDRDSYEQYFGPGTRLTVT.

The J gene is TRBJ1-6, the V gene TRBV18; D perhaps matches TRBD1 (6 bases). The CDR3 spans 17 residues. Germline-derived CDR1 and CDR2 are KGHSH and LQKENI. The V end lost 4 bases, the J end lost 0 bases, and 13 bases lay between the germline ends. This chain's CDR3 is CASSRDTPSSYNSPLHF. The DNA of the CDR3 is TGTGCCAGCTCACGGGACACCCCGAGCTCCTATAATTCACCCCTCCACTTT.

The chain joins TRBV10-3 to TRBJ1-2; D is uncertain. The CDR3 length is 12 residues. V dropped 4 bases and J dropped 8 bases, with 11 bases sitting between them. In germline, CDR1 is ENHRY, CDR2 SYGVKD. In DNA, the CDR3 is TGTGCCATCAGTGCGTGGGAGGGAGGCTACACCTTC. Translated: CAISAWEGGYTF.

This rearrangement joins TRBV3-1 (or the pseudogene TRBV3-2) to TRBJ2-4; D remains ambiguous. Germline V gene lookup returns CDR1 LGHDT and CDR2 YNNKEL (reference sequence). The CDR3 loop spans 11 amino acids. V lost 0 bases, J lost 6 bases, and 0 bases lay in between. The CDR3 nucleotides are TGTGCCAGCAGCCAAGAAAACATTCAGTACTTC. Protein product: CASSQENIQYF.

The genes are TRBV7-3 and TRBJ2-7; D unresolved. CDR1 is SGHTA and CDR2 is FQGTGA in the germline V gene. This CDR3 is built from 12 residues. V lost 3 bases, J lost 1 base, and 4 bases lay in between. This CDR3 reads CASSFGSYEQYF. DNA for the CDR3: TGTGCCAGCAGCTTTGGGTCCTACGAGCAGTACTTC.

The V and J genes are TRBV27 and TRBJ1-5; the D gene is possibly TRBD1 (5 bases). Germline V gives CDR1 MNHEY, CDR2 SMNVEV (reference sequence). V was trimmed by 2 bases and J by 3 bases, leaving 14 bases between them. The CDR3 extends over 16 amino acids. The CDR3 sequence: CASSLLWRGDNQPQHF. The CDR3 region has the DNA TGTGCCAGCAGTTTACTATGGAGGGGCGACAATCAGCCCCAGCATTTT.

The gene calls are TRBV18 and TRBJ1-3; no reliable D call. V lost 2 bases, J lost 8 bases, and 13 bases lay in between. Per the germline V gene, CDR1 is KGHSH and CDR2 is LQKENI. The CDR3 is made up of 14 amino acids. The CDR3 nucleotides read TGTGCCAGCTCACCAATTGCTGACGGAGACACCATATATTTT. The encoded protein is CASSPIADGDTIYF.

The chain employs TRBV6-6 and TRBJ1-5; D is unclear. Per germline, CDR1 MNHNY and CDR2 SVGAGI (reference sequence). The length of the CDR3 is 13 residues. Deletions cut 6 bases from V and 0 bases from J, with 6 bases between. This chain's CDR3 is CASRSDSNQPQHF. The CDR3 DNA follows: TGTGCCAGCAGGAGCGATAGCAATCAGCCCCAGCATTTT.

The rearrangement joins TRBV24-1 to TRBJ2-3; TRBD2 aligns across 13 bases. Germline lookup yields CDR1 KGHDR and CDR2 SFDVKD. The CDR3 covers 17 residues. V lost 3 bases, J lost 3 bases, and 5 bases stayed unmatched. The CDR3 is CATSDPTSGRRTDTQYF. CDR3 nucleotides: TGTGCCACCAGTGATCCGACTAGCGGGAGGAGGACAGATACGCAGTATTTT.

The genes are TRBV2 and TRBJ2-7; 12 bases map to TRBD2. Germline values: CDR1 SNHLY, CDR2 FYNNEI. The CDR3 contains 15 residues. With V trimmed by 11 bases and J by 0 bases, 8 bases remained unmatched. CDR3 loop: CAVGLAGSPSYEQYF. The CDR3, as DNA: TGTGCCGTCGGACTAGCGGGGTCCCCCTCCTACGAGCAGTACTTC.

V usage is TRBV14 and J usage is TRBJ1-4, with D tentatively TRBD1 (6 bases). The V gene's germline CDR1 is SGHDN and CDR2 FVKESK. V lost 0 bases to trimming and J lost 10 bases, with 12 bases between them. The CDR3 is 14 residues long. The DNA of the CDR3 is TGTGCCAGCAGCCAAGACTGGGACACGGGAAAACTGTTTTTT. Amino acids: CASSQDWDTGKLFF.

This sequence joins TRBV7-2 and TRBJ2-7; possibly TRBD1 or TRBD2 for D (5 bases each). With 5 bases removed from V and 6 bases from J, the gap between germline ends came to 17 bases. The germline V gene encodes CDR1 SGHTA and CDR2 FQGNSA. This CDR3 has 14 amino acids. CDR3 loop: CASSHTTAEGEQYF. The CDR3 DNA reads as TGTGCCAGCAGCCATACGACAGCGGAAGGCGAGCAGTACTTC.

This sequence joins TRBV5-4 and TRBJ2-1; 13 bases line up with TRBD2. Losses at the gene ends were 6 bases for V and 2 bases for J; bases not matched to a gene: 5. Germline assignment: CDR1 SGHNT and CDR2 YYREEE (reference sequence). There are 16 residues in the CDR3. CDR3 in amino acids: CASKTGTSGTYNEQFF. CDR3 DNA sequence: TGTGCCAGCAAAACAGGGACTAGCGGGACCTACAATGAGCAGTTCTTC.

V gene TRBV18 combines with J gene TRBJ1-1; 7 nucleotides align to TRBD1. CDR3 length equals 12 residues. The V gene's germline CDR1 is KGHSH and CDR2 LQKENI. Trimming cost V 4 bases and J 8 bases; bases outside gene matches: 4. As DNA, the CDR3 is TGTGCCAGCTCACGGACAGGACCAGAAGCTTTCTTT. Its translation is CASSRTGPEAFF.

The chain has TRBV28 and TRBJ2-2, with a possible D match to TRBD2 (6 bases). V gave up 7 bases and J gave up 1 base, with 10 bases separating them. This CDR3 comprises 14 residues. Germline V gives CDR1 MDHEN, CDR2 SYDVKM. CDR3 nucleotide sequence: TGTGCCAGCAAAGTCGGGGGGAACACCGGGGAGCTGTTTTTT. Amino acid sequence: CASKVGGNTGELFF.

The chain couples TRBV7-6 to TRBJ2-1; D unresolved. This CDR3 is 16 amino acids long. Per the germline V gene, CDR1 is SGHVS and CDR2 is FNYEAQ. The germline V and J ends were trimmed by 2 bases and 4 bases, with 15 bases remaining between them. The CDR3 spells CASSLSVDKRYNEQFF. In DNA form, the CDR3 reads TGTGCCAGCAGCTTATCCGTCGACAAACGATACAATGAGCAGTTCTTC. The full variable domain, its missing parts supplied by reference TRBV7-6 and TRBJ2-1, is GAGVSQSPRYKVTKRGQDVALRCDPISGHVSLYWYRQALGQGPEFLTYFNYEAQQDKSGLPNDRFSAERPEGSISTLTIQRTEQRDSAMYRCASSLSVDKRYNEQFFGPGTRLTVL.

This chain connects TRBV9 to TRBJ2-5, with TRBD2 matching over 10 bases. Germline V gives CDR1 SGDLS, CDR2 YYNGEE. The V gene end was trimmed by 0 bases and the J gene end by 5 bases; junction bases not matched to a gene: 10. This CDR3 has 17 amino acids. CDR3 nucleotides: TGTGCCAGCAGCGTAGGGGTCGTGTCTAGCGGGAGTGAGACCCAGTACTTC. This gives the protein CASSVGVVSSGSETQYF.

The chain combines TRBV5-1 with TRBJ1-5, with no clear D. V was trimmed by 0 bases and J by 7 bases, leaving 8 bases between them. CDR3 length equals 13 residues. Germline V gene lookup returns CDR1 SGHRS and CDR2 YFSETQ. For the CDR3, the DNA is TGCGCCAGCAGCTTGGGTCAGTACCAGCCCCAGCATTTT. Translating it yields CASSLGQYQPQHF. Drawing the rest from reference TRBV5-1 and TRBJ1-5, the complete variable domain is KAGVTQTPRYLIKTRGQQVTLSCSPISGHRSVSWYQQTPGQGLQFLFEYFSETQRNKGNFPGRFSGRQFSNSRSEMNVSTLELGDSALYLCASSLGQYQPQHFGDGTRLSIL.

This clone was seen just once. The chain links TRBV12-5 to TRBJ2-1; 11 nucleotides line up with TRBD2. The V gene end was trimmed by 0 bases and the J gene end by 9 bases; junction bases not matched to a gene: 28. The CDR3 covers 23 residues. The germline V gene has CDR1 LGHNT and CDR2 FRNRAP. The CDR3, as DNA: TGTGCTAGTGGTTTGGTATTGCCAGGGCCGGGACTAGCGGCCTCGGATTTCGTCATTGAGCAGTTCTTC. It translates to CASGLVLPGPGLAASDFVIEQFF.

The rearrangement joins TRBV6-6 to TRBJ2-7, with 9 bases aligning to TRBD1. Germline loops: CDR1 MNHNY, CDR2 SVGAGI (reference sequence). V trimming: 5 bases; J trimming: 4 bases; junction bases outside the gene matches: 9. This CDR3 has 15 residues. CDR3 nucleotide sequence: TGTGCCAGCAGTCCCCTCGGGACAGGGTTTTACGAGCAGTACTTC. Its protein product is CASSPLGTGFYEQYF.

The chain has TRBV24-1 and TRBJ2-3, with D maybe TRBD1 (5 bases). Germline values: CDR1 KGHDR, CDR2 SFDVKD. This CDR3 contains 12 residues. The germline V and J ends were trimmed by 6 bases and 3 bases, with 6 bases remaining between them. CDR3 amino acids: CATSQGTDTQYF. In DNA, the CDR3 is TGTGCCACCAGTCAGGGAACAGATACGCAGTATTTT.

V and J are TRBV3-1 (or the pseudogene TRBV3-2) and TRBJ2-7; D is perhaps TRBD1 (5 bases). The CDR3 totals 16 residues. CDR1 and CDR2 from the germline V gene are LGHDT and YNNKEL (reference sequence). Deletions cut 2 bases from V and 2 bases from J, with 16 bases between. The CDR3 DNA reads TGTGCCAGCAGCCAAAGGTCGGCAGGGCCTACCTACGAGCAGTACTTC. It yields the protein CASSQRSAGPTYEQYF.